Listed below are T cell receptor beta chains from one sample, sequenced in a study of long-term antiretroviral therapy in people with HIV. Assay: immunoSEQ multiplex PCR; the TCRdb copy retains only in-frame clones and omits some. The sample lists tens of thousands of clones; around 90% were seen once. The specimen comprised unsorted PBMCs, sampled more than 4.3 years after starting antiretroviral therapy. These receptors all stem from a man between 25 and 39 years old with HIV. Each CDR3 is given with its conserved first and last residue. A D gene is named only where the DNA matches it firmly. Size is omitted from some rows. Given values are once, few, many or a class for expanded clones.

D,V,J,size,DNA,CDR3
TRBD1,TRBV27,TRBJ1-6,few,TGTGCCAGCACATATTCTCCAGGGGGCGGGAGACCCCTCCACTTT,CASTYSPGGGRPLHF
.,TRBV5-5,TRBJ1-1,.,TGTGCCAGCAGCTTGTGGAGGGACGGGTGGGACACTGAAGCTTTCTTT,CASSLWRDGWDTEAFF
.,TRBV6-1,TRBJ1-1,.,TGTGCCAGCATCCGGGGTTTGAACACTGAAGCTTTCTTT,CASIRGLNTEAFF
TRBD2,TRBV27,TRBJ2-1,.,TGTGCCAGCAGTACTAGCGGAAGATATAACCGTGAGCAGTTCTTC,CASSTSGRYNREQFF
.,TRBV18,TRBJ1-3,.,TGTGCCAGCTCATCTGTGCCGGGGGACTCTGGAAACACCATATATTTT,CASSSVPGDSGNTIYF
TRBD1,TRBV4-2,TRBJ1-4,.,TGTGCCAGCAGCCAAGTTATCGAGGGGGCCCTGCAATTTGGAAAACTGTTTTTT,CASSQVIEGALQFGKLFF
.,TRBV6-5,TRBJ2-7,.,TGTGCCAGCAGTTACTTGGGTGAGCAGTACTTC,CASSYLGEQYF
.,TRBV10-3,TRBJ2-1,.,TGTGCCACACTAGCTTCCCCTACGATGTATGAGCAGTTCTTC,CATLASPTMYEQFF
.,TRBV2,TRBJ2-3,.,TGTGCCAGCAGTGAAGAGGGGGGGCCCACAGATACGCAGTATTTT,CASSEEGGPTDTQYF
TRBD2,TRBV9,TRBJ2-3,.,TGTGCCAGCAGCGTAGACCTAGCGGGGGGCACAGATACGCAGTATTTT,CASSVDLAGGTDTQYF
.,TRBV7-9,TRBJ2-3,.,TGTGCCAGCAGCTTAGTCGGGACTAGCACAGATACGCAGTATTTT,CASSLVGTSTDTQYF
.,TRBV25-1,TRBJ2-5,.,TGTGCCAGCAGTGAACTGGAAGAAAAAGAGACCCAGTACTTC,CASSELEEKETQYF
.,TRBV2,TRBJ2-5,.,TGTGCCAGCAGTTATTTTACAGGAATCCAAGAGACCCAGTACTTC,CASSYFTGIQETQYF
.,TRBV27,TRBJ1-5,.,TGTGCCAGCAGCCGAAAGCCAGCAGCGCAGCCCCAGCATTTT,CASSRKPAAQPQHF
.,TRBV18,TRBJ2-2,.,TGTGCCAGCTCACGGGTACTCCTCACCGGGGAGCTGTTTTTT,CASSRVLLTGELFF
.,TRBV5-1,TRBJ1-1,.,TGCGCCAGCAGCTTGGTTCAGTTCACTGAAGCTTTCTTT,CASSLVQFTEAFF
.,TRBV5-1,TRBJ1-1,.,TGCGCCAGCAAACGGAACACTGAAGCTTTCTTT,CASKRNTEAFF